The 24 T cell receptor beta chains presented below share a single source sample, sequenced in a study of T-cell reconstitution after alpha-beta-depleted transplantation in children. Library preparation (for TCRbeta) was performed with unique molecular identifiers. TCRdb processed the PCR reads anew with MiXCR; each CDR3 protein has one entry. Among 400,000 to 450,000 distinct CDR3 sequences listed, about 40% were seen once. The sample in question was PBMCs, obtained before TCRalphabeta/CD19-depleted stem cell transplant. The receptors come from a girl aged 2-9 years with aplastic anemia, due to receive a stem cell transplant.

The J gene is TRBJ2-3, the V gene TRBV9, with 10 nucleotides matching TRBD2. CDR1 is SGDLS, CDR2 YYNGEE, per germline. There are 15 residues in the CDR3. Trimming took 1 base from V and 4 from J; bases not matched to a gene: 3. CDR3: CASSVSGTSADTQYF. The CDR3 nucleotides read TGTGCCAGCAGCGTATCCGGGACTAGCGCAGATACGCAGTATTTT. The full variable domain, with the rest looked up from reference TRBV9 and TRBJ2-3, is DSGVTQTPKHLITATGQRVTLRCSPRSGDLSVYWYQQSLDQGLQFLIQYYNGEERAKGNILERFSAQQFPDLHSELNLSSLELGDSALYFCASSVSGTSADTQYFGPGTRLTVL.

This clonotype was observed a handful of times. This sequence joins TRBV20-1 and TRBJ1-4, with 7 bases fitting TRBD1. The CDR3 runs to 14 residues. Germline V gene sequence: CDR1 DFQATT, CDR2 SNEGSKA (reference sequence). Trimming cost V 5 bases and J 5 bases; bases outside gene matches: 8. The CDR3 DNA reads as TGCAGTGCTGGACGGGACAGCCCAAATGAAAAACTGTTTTTT. This translates into CSAGRDSPNEKLFF.

In its sample, this clonotype was seen many times. The chain links TRBV5-1 to TRBJ2-1; D not resolved. CDR3 length equals 16 residues. Germline V gene sequence: CDR1 SGHRS, CDR2 YFSETQ. V lost 0 bases, J lost 1 base, and 11 bases lay in between. The CDR3 bases are TGCGCCAGCAGCTTGGAAGGCCGCCTGTCCTACAATGAGCAGTTCTTC. Its translation: CASSLEGRLSYNEQFF.

There are a few counts of this clonotype. The chain joins TRBV28 to TRBJ1-2; weak D call: TRBD1 (5 bases). CDR1 MDHEN and CDR2 SYDVKM come from the germline V gene. The CDR3 consists of 11 residues. V dropped 8 bases and J dropped 8 bases, with 12 bases sitting between them. CDR3 sequence (DNA): TGTGCCAGCGCTCGGGGCAGAGGCTACACCTTC. Protein: CASARGRGYTF.

V usage is TRBV4-1 and J usage is TRBJ2-3; 7 nucleotides align to TRBD1. Germline V lookup: CDR1 MGHRA, CDR2 YSYEKL. CDR3 size: 15 residues. V shed 6 bases and J 0 bases; nucleotides not matched to a gene: 6. The CDR3 DNA sequence: TGCGCCAGCAGTCGACAGGGCTTAAGCACAGATACGCAGTATTTT. Its translation: CASSRQGLSTDTQYF.

V is TRBV27 and J is TRBJ2-1, with D maybe TRBD2 (5 bases). The V end was cut by 6 bases, the J end by 7 bases, with 7 bases between. Germline loops: CDR1 MNHEY, CDR2 SMNVEV (reference sequence). The CDR3 extends over 11 amino acids. Written as DNA, the CDR3 is TGTGCCAGCAGGGAGGTTAATGAGCAGTTCTTC. This gives the protein CASREVNEQFF.

The J gene is TRBJ2-7, the V gene TRBV28; TRBD2 matches 8 bases. CDR3 size: 13 residues. From germline, CDR1 is MDHEN and CDR2 SYDVKM. The trim removed 6 bases at V and 3 bases at J, leaving 4 bases unmatched. This CDR3 is CASSAGLVYEQYF. The CDR3 DNA is TGTGCCAGCAGCGCGGGACTAGTCTACGAGCAGTACTTC. Variable domain in full (rest from reference TRBV28 and TRBJ2-7): DVKVTQSSRYLVKRTGEKVFLECVQDMDHENMFWYRQDPGLGLRLIYFSYDVKMKEKGDIPEGYSVSREKKERFSLILESASTNQTSMYLCASSAGLVYEQYFGPGTRLTVT.

A few counts support this clonotype. The chain couples TRBV12-5 to TRBJ2-1, with 11 bases aligning to TRBD2. The V gene's germline CDR1 is LGHNT and CDR2 FRNRAP. Losses at the gene ends were 0 bases for V and 2 bases for J; bases not matched to a gene: 3. There are 17 residues in the CDR3. CDR3 region: CASGLVLAGGAYNEQFF. The CDR3 DNA reads TGTGCTAGTGGTTTGGTGTTAGCGGGAGGGGCCTACAATGAGCAGTTCTTC. The whole variable domain, remainder taken from reference TRBV12-5 and TRBJ2-1, is DARVTQTPRHKVTEMGQEVTMRCQPILGHNTVFWYRQTMMQGLELLAYFRNRAPLDDSGMPKDRFSAEMPDATLATLKIQPSEPRDSAVYFCASGLVLAGGAYNEQFFGPGTRLTVL.

The chain employs TRBV5-1 and TRBJ2-3; D perhaps matches TRBD2 (5 bases). The CDR3 consists of 14 residues. The V end lost 4 bases, the J end lost 4 bases, and 13 bases lay between the germline ends. Germline CDR1 is SGHRS and CDR2 is YFSETQ. DNA for the CDR3: TGCGCCAGCAGCCCCACGCGGGCGGCAGATACGCAGTATTTT. This translates into CASSPTRAADTQYF.

This chain joins TRBV7-9 and TRBJ2-7; tentative D call: TRBD1 (5 bases). From germline, CDR1 is SEHNR and CDR2 FQNEAQ (reference sequence). V lost 5 bases to trimming and J lost 5 bases, with 16 bases between them. This CDR3 contains 14 residues. In DNA form, the CDR3 reads TGTGCCAGCAGCCCCCCCCTCGGCAGGGACGAGCAGTACTTC. Its protein is CASSPPLGRDEQYF. The variable domain in full, completed from reference TRBV7-9 and TRBJ2-7, reads DTGVSQNPRHKITKRGQNVTFRCDPISEHNRLYWYRQTLGQGPEFLTYFQNEAQLEKSRLLSDRFSAERPKGSFSTLEIQRTEQGDSAMYLCASSPPLGRDEQYFGPGTRLTVT.

This clonotype came up many times. The chain links TRBV15 to TRBJ2-1; 12 bases agree with TRBD2. Germline trimming cut 0 bases from V and 9 bases from J; bases unmatched to any gene: 9. Germline lookup yields CDR1 LNHNV and CDR2 YYDKDF (reference sequence). This CDR3 is built from 17 residues. Here the CDR3 reads CATSRDQPSGRVGEQFF. The CDR3 region has the DNA TGTGCCACCAGCAGAGATCAGCCTAGCGGGAGGGTCGGTGAGCAGTTCTTC.

The table lists this clonotype with a few counts. V gene TRBV7-9 combines with J gene TRBJ2-2; D possibly corresponds to TRBD2 (6 bases). This CDR3 comprises 15 residues. The V end was cut by 0 bases, the J end by 4 bases, with 9 bases between. Germline V lookup: CDR1 SEHNR, CDR2 FQNEAQ (reference sequence). In DNA, the CDR3 is TGTGCCAGCAGCTTAGCGGGGGGTCCCACCGGGGAGCTGTTTTTT. This translates into CASSLAGGPTGELFF.

The chain uses TRBV7-8 and TRBJ2-3, with 16 nucleotides matching TRBD2. V shed 5 bases, J shed 9 bases, and the junction held 14 bases outside the gene matches. Germline V lookup: CDR1 SGHVS, CDR2 FQNEAQ. The CDR3 consists of 18 residues. The CDR3 DNA reads TGTGCCAGCAGCCTCATTGGGACTAGCGGGGGGGCCGCGGGAACGCAGTATTTT. It specifies CASSLIGTSGGAAGTQYF. Based on the CDR3 plus reference TRBV7-8 and TRBJ2-3, the full variable domain is GAGVSQSPRYKVAKRGQDVALRCDPISGHVSLFWYQQALGQGPEFLTYFQNEAQLDKSGLPSDRFFAERPEGSVSTLKIQRTQQEDSAVYLCASSLIGTSGGAAGTQYFGPGTRLTVL.

V is TRBV30 and J is TRBJ2-5, with D tentatively TRBD2 (6 bases). The CDR3 covers 14 residues. Germline values: CDR1 GTSNPN, CDR2 SVGIG (reference sequence). Trimming took off 0 bases at V and 2 bases at J, with 10 bases between the two ends. The CDR3, as DNA: TGTGCCTGGAGTGTACTCGGGGGTCAAGAGACCCAGTACTTC. Translated, it gives CAWSVLGGQETQYF.

This clonotype was counted between two and nine times. This chain joins TRBV18 and TRBJ2-7; 9 bases line up with TRBD1. This CDR3 comprises 15 residues. Looked up from germline, CDR1 is KGHSH and CDR2 is LQKENI. After removal of 4 bases from V and 5 bases from J, the junction contained 9 bases not matched to a gene. CDR3 in amino acids: CASSQRRQGVNEQYF. CDR3 sequence (DNA): TGTGCCAGCTCACAGAGACGACAGGGGGTCAACGAGCAGTACTTC.

To note about this clonotype: A much larger clone differs by one base, so this may be a read error. The V gene is TRBV5-4, the J gene TRBJ2-3, with 10 nucleotides matching TRBD2. CDR1 and CDR2 from the germline V gene are SGHNT and YYREEE (reference sequence). The J segment lost 0 bases and the V segment lost 2 bases, leaving 3 bases of the junction unmatched. This CDR3 is 16 amino acids long. The CDR3 DNA follows: TGTGCCAGCAGCTTAGCTAGCGGGGGTAGCACAGATACGCAGTATTTT. Translating it yields CASSLASGGSTDTQYF.

The chain joins TRBV20-1 to TRBJ2-3; tentatively, D is TRBD2 (6 bases). Deletions cut 6 bases from V and 1 base from J, with 17 bases between. Germline CDR1 and CDR2: DFQATT and SNEGSKA (reference sequence). The CDR3 sequence is 15 residues long. The CDR3 coding sequence is TGCAGTGCCGGGAGCGGAAAGTGGGGCACAGATACGCAGTATTTT. Translation: CSAGSGKWGTDTQYF.

This clonotype was detected ten times or more. The chain joins TRBV29-1 to TRBJ2-1, with TRBD1 as a possible D gene (6 bases). The CDR3 runs to 13 residues. V was clipped by 7 bases and J by 5 bases, with 15 bases between them. Looked up from germline, CDR1 is SQVTM and CDR2 is ANQGSEA. CDR3 loop: CSARLTGDNEQFF. As DNA, the CDR3 is TGCAGCGCCCGATTGACAGGAGACAATGAGCAGTTCTTC.

The CDR3 region has the DNA TGTGCCAGCAGCTTAGAGGCAGGGAGAACAGATACGCAGTATTTT. It translates to CASSLEAGRTDTQYF. The chain combines TRBV7-2 with TRBJ2-3; perhaps D is TRBD1 or TRBD2 (5 bases each). V shed 1 base and J shed 3 bases, with 11 bases lying between them. Per germline, CDR1 SGHTA and CDR2 FQGNSA. The CDR3 loop spans 15 amino acids.

Many counts were recorded for this clonotype. The chain links TRBV3-1 to TRBJ2-1, with D maybe TRBD2 (5 bases). Per germline, CDR1 LGHDT and CDR2 YNNKEL (reference sequence). This CDR3 comprises 15 residues. V was cut by 0 bases and J by 3 bases, with 9 bases left in between. CDR3: CASSQDTRDYNEQFF. The CDR3 coding sequence is TGTGCCAGCAGCCAAGATACGAGGGACTACAATGAGCAGTTCTTC.

This sequence joins TRBV20-1 and TRBJ2-2; the D is unclear. The CDR3 covers 12 residues. The V end was cut by 3 bases, the J end by 6 bases, with 8 bases between. Looked up from germline, CDR1 is DFQATT and CDR2 is SNEGSKA (reference sequence). CDR3 sequence reads: CSASTRPGELFF. The CDR3 DNA follows: TGCAGTGCTAGTACAAGGCCCGGGGAGCTGTTTTTT.

In this sample, this clonotype turned up many times. V gene TRBV7-2 combines with J gene TRBJ2-3; D gene unclear. Trimming took off 1 base at V and 7 bases at J, with 9 bases between the two ends. This CDR3 comprises 13 residues. The germline gives CDR1 SGHTA, CDR2 FQGNSA. The CDR3 region is CASSLVNGNTQYF. CDR3 DNA sequence: TGTGCCAGCAGCTTAGTGAACGGAAATACGCAGTATTTT.

This clonotype was seen repeatedly, ten times or more. The chain combines TRBV28 with TRBJ2-3; 9 bases line up with TRBD2. The junction had 7 bases not matched to a gene; V was cut back by 7 bases and J by 2 bases. The CDR3 runs 15 residues. Germline V gives CDR1 MDHEN, CDR2 SYDVKM. DNA for the CDR3: TGTGCCAGCACCCCTAGCGGGATCCTCACAGATACGCAGTATTTT. It translates to CASTPSGILTDTQYF.

This clonotype was found many times. This rearrangement joins TRBV5-1 to TRBJ2-7, with a weak D call TRBD1 (6 bases). V lost 0 bases and J lost 6, with 16 bases in between. Germline V CDR1 and CDR2: SGHRS, YFSETQ. The CDR3 sequence is 15 residues long. CDR3 loop: CASSLAGTRGGEQYF. CDR3 in DNA: TGCGCCAGCAGCTTGGCCGGGACCAGGGGCGGCGAGCAGTACTTC. Full variable domain (outside the CDR3, taken from reference TRBV5-1 and TRBJ2-7): KAGVTQTPRYLIKTRGQQVTLSCSPISGHRSVSWYQQTPGQGLQFLFEYFSETQRNKGNFPGRFSGRQFSNSRSEMNVSTLELGDSALYLCASSLAGTRGGEQYFGPGTRLTVT.